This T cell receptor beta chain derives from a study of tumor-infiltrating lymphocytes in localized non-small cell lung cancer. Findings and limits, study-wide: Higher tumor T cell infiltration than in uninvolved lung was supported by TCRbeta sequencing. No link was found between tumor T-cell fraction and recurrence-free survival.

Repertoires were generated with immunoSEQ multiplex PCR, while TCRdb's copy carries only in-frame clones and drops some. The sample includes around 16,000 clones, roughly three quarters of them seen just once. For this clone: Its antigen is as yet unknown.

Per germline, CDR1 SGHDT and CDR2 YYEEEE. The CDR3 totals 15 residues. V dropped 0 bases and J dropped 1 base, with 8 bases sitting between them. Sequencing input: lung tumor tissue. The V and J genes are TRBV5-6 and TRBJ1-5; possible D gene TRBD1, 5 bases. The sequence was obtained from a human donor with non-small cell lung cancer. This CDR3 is CASSLGPGSNQPQHF. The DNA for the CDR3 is TGTGCCAGCAGCTTGGGGCCAGGGAGCAATCAGCCCCAGCATTTT.